This T cell receptor beta chain was captured by sequencing in a study of blood T cell repertoires in COVID-19. TCRdb's copy holds only in-frame clones and misses some; the assay was immunoSEQ multiplex PCR. The table has about 140,000 clones, approximately 85% seen once. Germline V lookup: CDR1 LGHDT, CDR2 YNNKEL (reference sequence). The trim removed 0 bases at V and 11 bases at J, leaving 6 bases unmatched. This CDR3 region has 13 residues. The sequence derives from a woman aged 80 or older with acute or convalescent COVID-19. The sequencing input was peripheral blood. The chain joins TRBV3-1 (or the pseudogene TRBV3-2) to TRBJ1-1; 7 bases match TRBD1. The CDR3 sequence: CASSQDRDRNAFF. The CDR3 DNA sequence: TGTGCCAGCAGCCAAGATCGGGACAGAAACGCTTTCTTT.